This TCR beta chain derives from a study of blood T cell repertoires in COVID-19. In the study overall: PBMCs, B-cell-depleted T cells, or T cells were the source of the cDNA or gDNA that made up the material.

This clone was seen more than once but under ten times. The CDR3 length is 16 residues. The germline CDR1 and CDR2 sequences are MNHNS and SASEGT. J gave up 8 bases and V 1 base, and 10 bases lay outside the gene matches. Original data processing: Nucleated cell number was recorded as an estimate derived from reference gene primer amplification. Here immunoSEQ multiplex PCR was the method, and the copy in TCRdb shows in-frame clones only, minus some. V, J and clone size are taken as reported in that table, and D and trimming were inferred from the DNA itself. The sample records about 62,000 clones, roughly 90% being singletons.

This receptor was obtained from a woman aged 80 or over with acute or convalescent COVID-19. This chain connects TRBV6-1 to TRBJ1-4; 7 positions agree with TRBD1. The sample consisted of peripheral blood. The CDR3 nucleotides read TGTGCCAGCAGTGAAGGTTGGGACAGCCACCCCGAAAAACTGTTTTTT. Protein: CASSEGWDSHPEKLFF.